This T cell receptor beta chain was found in a study of early T cells in non-severe SARS-CoV-2 infection. For the study at large: Chains were not paired, and sequencing was done on bulk RNA from unsorted whole blood.

Attachment of unique molecular identifiers was made to individual cDNA molecules. TCRdb re-called the 5' RACE reads through MiXCR, storing one row per CDR3 protein. The sample includes 100,000 or so distinct CDR3 sequences, 10% to 15% of them seen just once. Study-level findings and limits: VDJdb-based annotation leaned toward anti-spike CD8 responses and missed private and CD4 specificities.

This CDR3 has 13 amino acids. The germline V and J ends were trimmed by 4 bases and 7 bases, with 8 bases remaining between them. The germline CDR1 and CDR2 sequences are MRHNA and SNTAGT. At least ten counts were recorded for this clonotype. Its antigen is as yet unknown. The specimen was whole blood. The TCR sequence derives from an adult who was a healthcare worker with PCR-confirmed SARS-CoV-2 infection or an uninfected control (not recorded which). The rearrangement links TRBV6-4 to TRBJ1-6; D remains ambiguous. DNA for the CDR3: TGTGCCAGCAGTGTGACCGGGAATTCACCCCTCCACTTT. This sequence encodes CASSVTGNSPLHF.